This T cell receptor (beta chain) originates from a study of blood T cell repertoires in COVID-19. This CDR3 contains 12 residues. Germline V gene lookup returns CDR1 KGHSH and CDR2 LQKENI. The ends were cut back, 4 bases at V and 7 bases at J, with 11 bases in the middle. This table comes from immunoSEQ multiplex PCR, and its TCRdb copy is limited to in-frame clones, with some not included. Counted here are more than 90,000 clones, 70% to 85% occurring once; the ten biggest clones make up approximately 25%. Sequencing input: peripheral blood. The chain combines TRBV18 with TRBJ2-7; D might be TRBD2 (6 bases). The sequence was obtained from a woman aged 55-69 years in a cohort sampled during active or convalescent COVID-19. The CDR3 region is CASSHPSGEQYF. For the CDR3, the DNA is TGTGCCAGCTCACATCCCAGCGGGGAGCAGTACTTC.